Listed below are T cell receptor beta chains from one sample, sequenced in a study of T cell responses to AZD1222 COVID-19 vaccine. The assay was immunoSEQ multiplex PCR, and TCRdb's table has in-frame clones only and misses some. The repertoire holds about 110,000 clones, with roughly 87% as singletons. The input for sequencing was peripheral blood, taken on day 0 of MenACWY control vaccination. These TCRs come from an adult in good health. The CDR3 runs from the conserved cysteine through the conserved F or W. D genes are given only for firm matches. Where a row states a size, it is once, few, many or the class of an expanded clone; other rows omit it.

V gene	D gene	clone size	J gene	CDR3 protein	CDR3 DNA
TRBV7-8	.	.	TRBJ2-7	CASSPVPRESYEQYF	TGTGCCAGCAGCCCGGTTCCCAGGGAATCCTACGAGCAGTACTTC
TRBV6-6	.	.	TRBJ2-7	CASSYRTSGNPYEQYF	TGTGCCAGCAGTTACCGAACCTCAGGGAATCCCTACGAGCAGTACTTC
TRBV6-5	.	.	TRBJ1-1	CASSYWGGGMNTEAFF	TGTGCCAGCAGTTACTGGGGCGGGGGGATGAACACTGAAGCTTTCTTT
TRBV29-1	TRBD1	.	TRBJ1-1	CSVETDRWNTEAFF	TGCAGCGTTGAAACGGACAGGTGGAACACTGAAGCTTTCTTT
TRBV12-3/TRBV12-4	.	.	TRBJ2-4	CASSYSENIQYF	TGTGCCAGCAGTTACTCAGAAAACATTCAGTACTTC
TRBV7-3	TRBD2	.	TRBJ2-1	CASSPRPGGGRVEQFF	TGTGCCAGCAGCCCCCGACCGGGCGGGGGGCGGGTTGAGCAGTTCTTC
TRBV7-2	.	.	TRBJ2-7	CASSPHPRPYEQYF	TGTGCCAGCAGCCCCCACCCCCGTCCCTACGAGCAGTACTTC
TRBV6-5	.	few	TRBJ1-1	CASKPELEAFF	TGTGCCAGCAAACCAGAGTTAGAAGCTTTCTTT
TRBV2	TRBD1	.	TRBJ1-2	CASSAGQGLNYGYTF	TGTGCCAGCAGTGCGGGACAGGGCTTAAACTATGGCTACACCTTC
TRBV4-1	.	.	TRBJ1-2	CASSQVGRVDYGYTF	TGCGCCAGCAGCCAAGTGGGTCGAGTTGACTATGGCTACACCTTC
TRBV25-1	.	.	TRBJ1-4	CASSELLGGPGTNEKLFF	TGTGCCAGCAGCGAGTTGTTGGGGGGGCCGGGAACTAATGAAAAACTGTTTTTT
TRBV5-4	.	.	TRBJ1-2	CASSLEHYGYTF	TGTGCCAGCAGCTTGGAACACTATGGCTACACCTTC
TRBV5-1	.	.	TRBJ2-7	CASSTYPGYEQYF	TGCGCCAGCAGCACGTACCCCGGGTACGAGCAGTACTTC
TRBV6-5	TRBD1	.	TRBJ1-2	CASSSQGYGYTF	TGTGCCAGCAGTTCACAGGGGTACGGCTACACCTTC
TRBV7-2	.	.	TRBJ2-7	CASSLTGWNEQYF	TGTGCCAGCAGCTTAACGGGATGGAACGAGCAGTACTTC
TRBV6-2/TRBV6-3	.	.	TRBJ1-2	CASSDNYGYTF	TGTGCCAGCAGTGACAACTATGGCTACACCTTC